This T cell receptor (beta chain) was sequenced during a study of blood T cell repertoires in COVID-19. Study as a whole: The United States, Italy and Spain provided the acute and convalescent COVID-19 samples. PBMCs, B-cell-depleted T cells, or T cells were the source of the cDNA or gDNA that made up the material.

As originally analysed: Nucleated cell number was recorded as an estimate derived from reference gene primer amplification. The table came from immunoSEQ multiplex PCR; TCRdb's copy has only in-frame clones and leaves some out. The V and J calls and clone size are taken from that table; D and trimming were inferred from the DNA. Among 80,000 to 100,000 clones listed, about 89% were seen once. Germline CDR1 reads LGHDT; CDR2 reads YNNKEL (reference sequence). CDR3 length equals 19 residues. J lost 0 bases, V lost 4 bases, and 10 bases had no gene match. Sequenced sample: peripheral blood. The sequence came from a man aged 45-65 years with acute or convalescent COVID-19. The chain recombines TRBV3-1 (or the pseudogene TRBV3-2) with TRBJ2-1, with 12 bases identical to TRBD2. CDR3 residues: CASSPETSGSPSSYNEQFF. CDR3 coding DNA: TGTGCCAGCAGCCCGGAGACTAGCGGGAGTCCTAGCTCCTACAATGAGCAGTTCTTC.